One sample yielded the 2 T cell receptor beta chains listed below, sequenced in a study of PD-1 blockade in classical Hodgkin lymphoma. Using immunoSEQ multiplex PCR, the repertoire was profiled, and TCRdb retains in-frame clones only, with some absent. Of approximately 73,000 clones in the sample, approximately 94% were seen once. Each patient experienced a relapse that followed autologous stem cell transplantation, and brentuximab vedotin exposure varied. Material: peripheral blood mononuclear cells (PBMCs), obtained at baseline. The receptors were sampled from a human donor with classical Hodgkin lymphoma.

V gene TRBV25-1 combines with J gene TRBJ2-1, with 9 bases lining up with TRBD2. The length of the CDR3 is 14 residues. CDR1 is MGHDK, CDR2 SYGVNS, per germline. V was clipped by 6 bases and J by 4 bases; unmatched bases: 4. The CDR3 sequence: CASRLAGSYNEQFF. The CDR3 DNA reads TGTGCCAGCAGGCTAGCGGGAAGTTACAATGAGCAGTTCTTC.

The CDR3 reads CASSLGTYEQYF. CDR3 nucleotides: TGTGCCAGCAGCTTAGGAACCTACGAGCAGTACTTC. The chain couples TRBV11-2 to TRBJ2-7; D unclear. The CDR3 consists of 12 residues. Germline V gene data show CDR1 as SGHAT and CDR2 as FQNNGV. V was pared by 1 base and J by 2 bases, with 3 bases between.